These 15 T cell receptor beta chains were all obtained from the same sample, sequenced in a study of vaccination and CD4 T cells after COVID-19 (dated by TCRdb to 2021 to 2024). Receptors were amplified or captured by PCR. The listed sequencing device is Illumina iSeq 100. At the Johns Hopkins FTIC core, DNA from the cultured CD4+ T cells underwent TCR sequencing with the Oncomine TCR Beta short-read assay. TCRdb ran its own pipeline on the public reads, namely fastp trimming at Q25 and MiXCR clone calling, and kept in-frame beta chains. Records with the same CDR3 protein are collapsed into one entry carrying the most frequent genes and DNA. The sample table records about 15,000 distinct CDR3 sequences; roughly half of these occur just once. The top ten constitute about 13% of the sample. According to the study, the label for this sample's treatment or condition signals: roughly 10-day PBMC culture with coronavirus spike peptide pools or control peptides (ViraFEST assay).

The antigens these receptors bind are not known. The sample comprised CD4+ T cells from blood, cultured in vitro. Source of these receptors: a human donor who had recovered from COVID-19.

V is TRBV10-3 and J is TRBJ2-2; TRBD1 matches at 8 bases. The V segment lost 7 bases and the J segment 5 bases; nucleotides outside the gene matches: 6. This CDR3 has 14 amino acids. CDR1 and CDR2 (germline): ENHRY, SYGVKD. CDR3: CAIKGQGGTGELFF. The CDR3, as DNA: TGTGCCATCAAAGGACAGGGAGGAACCGGGGAGCTGTTTTTT.

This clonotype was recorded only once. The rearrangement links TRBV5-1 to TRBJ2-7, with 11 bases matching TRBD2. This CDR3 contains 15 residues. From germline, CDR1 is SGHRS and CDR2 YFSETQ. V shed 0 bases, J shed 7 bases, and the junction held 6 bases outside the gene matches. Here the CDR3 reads CASSLASGRPNEQYF. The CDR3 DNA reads TGCGCCAGCAGCTTGGCTAGCGGGAGGCCTAATGAGCAGTACTTC. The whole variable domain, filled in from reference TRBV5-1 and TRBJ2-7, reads KAGVTQTPRYLIKTRGQQVTLSCSPISGHRSVSWYQQTPGQGLQFLFEYFSETQRNKGNFPGRFSGRQFSNSRSEMNVSTLELGDSALYLCASSLASGRPNEQYFGPGTRLTVT.

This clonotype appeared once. The CDR3 reads CASSPTTEGGGYTF. CDR3 DNA sequence: TGTGCCAGCAGCCCAACTACGGAGGGCGGGGGCTACACCTTC. The chain links TRBV9 to TRBJ1-2; D is undetermined. V was shortened by 4 bases and J by 8 bases, with 18 bases between the two germline ends. The CDR3 extends over 14 amino acids. Germline V gene data show CDR1 as SGDLS and CDR2 as YYNGEE.

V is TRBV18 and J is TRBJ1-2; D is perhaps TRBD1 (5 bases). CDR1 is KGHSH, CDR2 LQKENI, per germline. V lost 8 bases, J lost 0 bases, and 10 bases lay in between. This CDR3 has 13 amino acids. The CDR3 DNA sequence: TGTGCCAGCGCCCGACAGACTAACTATGGCTACACCTTC. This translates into CASARQTNYGYTF.

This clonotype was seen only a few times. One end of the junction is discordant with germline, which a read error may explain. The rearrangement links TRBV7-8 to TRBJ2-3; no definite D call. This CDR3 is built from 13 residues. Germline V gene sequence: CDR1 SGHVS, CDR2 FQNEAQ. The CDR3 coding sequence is TGTGCTAGCAGCTTGGGTAGCACAGATACGCAGTATTTT. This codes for CASSLGSTDTQYF. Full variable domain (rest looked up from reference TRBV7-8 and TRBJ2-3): GAGVSQSPRYKVAKRGQDVALRCDPISGHVSLFWYQQALGQGPEFLTYFQNEAQLDKSGLPSDRFFAERPEGSVSTLKIQRTQQEDSAVYLCASSLGSTDTQYFGPGTRLTVL.

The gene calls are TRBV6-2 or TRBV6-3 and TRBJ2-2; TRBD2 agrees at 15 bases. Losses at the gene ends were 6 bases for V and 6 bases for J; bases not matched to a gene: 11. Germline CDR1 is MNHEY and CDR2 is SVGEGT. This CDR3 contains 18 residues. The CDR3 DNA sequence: TGTGCCAGCAGACCTCGCGGACTAGCGGGGGGGCGCGCCGGGGAGCTGTTTTTT. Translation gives CASRPRGLAGGRAGELFF.

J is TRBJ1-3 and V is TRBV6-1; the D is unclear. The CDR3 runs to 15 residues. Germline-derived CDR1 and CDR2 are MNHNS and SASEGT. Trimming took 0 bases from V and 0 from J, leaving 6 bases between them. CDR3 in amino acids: CASSEAFDSGNTIYF. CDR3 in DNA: TGTGCCAGCAGTGAAGCCTTCGACTCTGGAAACACCATATATTTT.

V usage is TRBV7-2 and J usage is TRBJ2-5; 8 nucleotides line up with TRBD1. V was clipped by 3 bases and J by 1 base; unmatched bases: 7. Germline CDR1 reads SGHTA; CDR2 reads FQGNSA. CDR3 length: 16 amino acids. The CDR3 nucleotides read TGTGCCAGCAGCTTTACCGGGACAGGCACCCAAGAGACCCAGTACTTC. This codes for CASSFTGTGTQETQYF.

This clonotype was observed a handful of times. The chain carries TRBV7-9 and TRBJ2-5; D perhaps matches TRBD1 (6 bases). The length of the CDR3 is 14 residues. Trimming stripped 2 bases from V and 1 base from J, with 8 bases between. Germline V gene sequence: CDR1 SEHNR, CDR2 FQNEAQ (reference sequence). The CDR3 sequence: CASSLWDTQETQYF. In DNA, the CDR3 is TGTGCCAGCAGCTTATGGGACACCCAAGAGACCCAGTACTTC.

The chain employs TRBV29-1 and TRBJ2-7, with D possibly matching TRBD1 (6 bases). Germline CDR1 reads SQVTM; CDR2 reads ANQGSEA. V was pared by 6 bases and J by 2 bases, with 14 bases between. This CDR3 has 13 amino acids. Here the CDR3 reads CSVPGTSPYEQYF. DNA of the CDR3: TGCAGCGTGCCCGGGACATCACCCTACGAGCAGTACTTC.

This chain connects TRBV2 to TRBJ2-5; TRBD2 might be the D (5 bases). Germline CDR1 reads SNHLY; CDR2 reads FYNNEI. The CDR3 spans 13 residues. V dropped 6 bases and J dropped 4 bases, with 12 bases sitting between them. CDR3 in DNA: TGTGCCAGCAGCCATCCGGGGAGAGAGACCCAGTACTTC. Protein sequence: CASSHPGRETQYF.

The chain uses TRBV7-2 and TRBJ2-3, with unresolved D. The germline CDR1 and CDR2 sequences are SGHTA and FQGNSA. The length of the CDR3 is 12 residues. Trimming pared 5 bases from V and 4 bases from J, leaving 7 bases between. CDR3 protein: CASSTHADTQYF. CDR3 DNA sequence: TGTGCCAGCAGCACCCATGCAGATACGCAGTATTTT.

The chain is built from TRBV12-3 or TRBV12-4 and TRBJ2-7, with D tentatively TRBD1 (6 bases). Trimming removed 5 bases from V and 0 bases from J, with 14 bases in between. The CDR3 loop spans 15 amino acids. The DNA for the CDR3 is TGTGCCAGCAGTCCCCGGACAGTGAGCTCCTACGAGCAGTACTTC. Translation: CASSPRTVSSYEQYF.

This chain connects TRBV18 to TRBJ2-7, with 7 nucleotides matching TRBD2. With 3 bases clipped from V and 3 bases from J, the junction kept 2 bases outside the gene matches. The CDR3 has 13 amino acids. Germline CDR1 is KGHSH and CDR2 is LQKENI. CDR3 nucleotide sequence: TGTGCCAGCTCACCGGGAGGGGTCTACGAGCAGTACTTC. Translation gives CASSPGGVYEQYF.

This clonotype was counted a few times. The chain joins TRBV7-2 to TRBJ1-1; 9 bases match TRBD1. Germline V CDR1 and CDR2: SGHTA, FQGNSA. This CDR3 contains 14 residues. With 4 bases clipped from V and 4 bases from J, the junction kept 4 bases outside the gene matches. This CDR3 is CASSSRTGATEAFF. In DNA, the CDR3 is TGTGCCAGCAGCTCGCGGACAGGGGCCACTGAAGCTTTCTTT.